The 2 T cell receptor beta chains given below trace back to one sample, sequenced in a study of OX40 agonist ivuxolimab in advanced cancers. Sequencing was performed with immunoSEQ multiplex PCR; in TCRdb, only in-frame clones are kept and a portion is missing. This repertoire shows tens of thousands of clones, roughly 90% found once; its top ten account for roughly 10%. This specimen was CD4+ or CD8+ T cells sorted from blood, taken in a trial of the OX40 agonist ivuxolimab. All receptors come from an adult with an advanced solid tumor such as melanoma, head and neck, liver or kidney cancer.

This chain uses TRBV6-5 with TRBJ2-5, with TRBD2 matching 11 bases. Losses at the gene ends were 2 bases for V and 3 bases for J; bases not matched to a gene: 2. This CDR3 spans 15 amino acids. Germline CDR1 MNHEY, CDR2 SVGAGI. The CDR3 DNA is TGTGCCAGCAGTTACACACTAGCGGGGGAAGAGACCCAGTACTTC. Residues: CASSYTLAGEETQYF.

J is TRBJ1-2 and V is TRBV19; the match to TRBD1 covers 8 bases. Per the germline V gene, CDR1 is LNHDA and CDR2 is SQIVND (reference sequence). J was trimmed by 2 bases and V by 6 bases; bases with no gene match: 11. This CDR3 is built from 16 residues. The CDR3, as DNA: TGTGCCAGTAGCAATGACAGGGGTCTTGGAAACTATGGCTACACCTTC. This sequence encodes CASSNDRGLGNYGYTF.